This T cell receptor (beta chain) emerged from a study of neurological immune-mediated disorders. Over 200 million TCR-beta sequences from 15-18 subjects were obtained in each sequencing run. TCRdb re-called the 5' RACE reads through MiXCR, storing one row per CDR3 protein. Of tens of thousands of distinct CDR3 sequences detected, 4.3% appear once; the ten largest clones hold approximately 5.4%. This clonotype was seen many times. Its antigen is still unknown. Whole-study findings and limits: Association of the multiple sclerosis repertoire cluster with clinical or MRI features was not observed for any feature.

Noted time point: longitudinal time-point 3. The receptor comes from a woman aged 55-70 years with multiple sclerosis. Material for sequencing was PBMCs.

CDR3 residues: CASSQDASWAGGGYTF. CDR3 in DNA: TGTGCCAGCAGCCAAGATGCTAGTTGGGCAGGCGGTGGCTACACCTTC. The rearrangement links TRBV3-1 to TRBJ1-2, with D unclear. Germline lookup yields CDR1 LGHDT and CDR2 YNNKEL (reference sequence). The CDR3 extends over 16 amino acids. V lost 0 bases and J 7 bases, leaving 18 bases between the germline ends.